This T cell receptor beta chain was identified during a study of cytomegalovirus exposure and HLA in healthy donors. For the study at large: Genotyping of 300 to 450 donors showed that around 86% belonged to the Caucasian-associated ancestry cluster.

The PCR made use of 60 Vbeta and 13 Jbeta primers. The assay was immunoSEQ multiplex PCR, and TCRdb's table has in-frame clones only and misses some. The table includes 70,000 to 100,000 clones, approximately 68% detected once. V gave up 4 bases and J gave up 1 base, with 13 bases separating them. This CDR3 has 15 amino acids. Germline V gene sequence: CDR1 MNHNS, CDR2 SASEGT. The sequence derives from a woman between 50 and 59 years old in good health and CMV-seropositive. V gene TRBV6-1 combines with J gene TRBJ2-5, with D possibly being TRBD1 (6 bases). Source material: PBMCs. CDR3 in amino acids: CASSGGWTAQETQYF. The CDR3 DNA sequence: TGTGCCAGCAGTGGGGGTTGGACAGCCCAAGAGACCCAGTACTTC.